These T cell receptor beta chains were read from a single sample in a study of blood T cell repertoires in COVID-19. The table came from immunoSEQ multiplex PCR; TCRdb's copy has only in-frame clones and leaves some out. Of approximately 260,000 clones in the sample, roughly 87% were seen once. The sample consisted of PBMCs or T cells enriched from blood (not recorded which). The receptors come from a woman aged 25 to 39 with acute COVID-19. Both conserved end residues are part of each CDR3. D genes are given only for firm matches. Size tells how often a clone was seen (once, few, many) or the class of an expanded clone, and some rows leave it out.

>TRBV11-2|TRBD1|few|18|TRBJ2-3
CASSLGGRTGRSTDTQYF
TGTGCCAGCAGCTTAGGAGGGAGGACAGGGCGCTCCACAGATACGCAGTATTTT
>TRBV7-9|NA|NA|15|TRBJ2-3
CASARTAGGTDTQYF
TGTGCCAGCGCACGGACCGCAGGGGGGACAGATACGCAGTATTTT
>TRBV5-6|NA|NA|16|TRBJ2-7
CASSPRPPGIIYEQYF
TGTGCCAGCAGCCCCCGACCCCCAGGGATCATCTACGAGCAGTACTTC
>TRBV7-3|NA|NA|17|TRBJ1-1
CASSPSGAPMGGTEAFF
TGTGCCAGCAGCCCAAGCGGGGCACCAATGGGGGGCACTGAAGCTTTCTTT
>TRBV19|TRBD1|few|15|TRBJ1-2
CASSIDWTGNYGYTF
TGTGCCAGTAGTATAGATTGGACAGGGAACTATGGCTACACCTTC
>TRBV6-5|NA|NA|11|TRBJ1-2
CIVQDSYGYTF
TGTATAGTACAGGACAGCTATGGCTACACCTTC
>TRBV29-1|NA|NA|12|TRBJ1-2
CSGAPMTGGYTF
TGCAGCGGCGCTCCAATGACTGGGGGCTACACCTTC
>TRBV15|TRBD1|once|17|TRBJ1-5
CATSRDIRQGGNQPQHF
TGTGCCACCAGCAGAGATATTAGACAGGGCGGCAATCAGCCCCAGCATTTT
>TRBV19|TRBD1|NA|16|TRBJ2-2
CASCYSDRAGTGELFF
TGTGCCAGTTGTTACTCGGACAGGGCGGGCACCGGGGAGCTGTTTTTT
>TRBV3-1/TRBV3-2|NA|NA|13|TRBJ2-1
CASSQDRGSEQFF
TGTGCCAGCAGCCAAGACAGGGGAAGTGAGCAGTTCTTC
>TRBV21-1|NA|NA|15|TRBJ2-1
CASSVRDTPYNEQFF
TGTGCCAGCAGCGTCCGGGACACCCCCTACAATGAGCAGTTCTTC
>TRBV5-5|TRBD1|NA|14|TRBJ1-2
CASSLMGQAYGYTF
TGTGCCAGCAGCTTAATGGGACAGGCCTATGGCTACACCTTC
>TRBV2|TRBD1|NA|15|TRBJ2-7
CASSEGQGFSVEQYF
TGTGCCAGCAGTGAGGGACAGGGGTTTAGTGTCGAGCAGTACTTC
>TRBV10-3|TRBD1|NA|16|TRBJ1-1
CAISDQGTGAELEAFF
TGTGCCATCAGTGACCAGGGGACAGGGGCGGAGCTTGAAGCTTTCTTT
>TRBV4-2|NA|NA|13|TRBJ1-1
CASSPPEALEAFF
TGTGCCAGCAGCCCTCCTGAGGCGCTTGAAGCTTTCTTT
>TRBV6-2/TRBV6-3|NA|NA|12|TRBJ2-2
CASSVNTGELFF
TGTGCCAGCAGTGTAAACACCGGGGAGCTGTTTTTT
>TRBV2|NA|NA|14|TRBJ2-5
CASRENPPQETQYF
TGTGCCAGCAGGGAAAACCCCCCCCAGGAGACCCAGTACTTC
>TRBV5-4|TRBD1|NA|14|TRBJ1-5
CASSSDRGNQPQHF
TGTGCCAGCAGTTCGGACAGGGGGAATCAGCCCCAGCATTTT
>TRBV19|NA|NA|16|TRBJ1-5
CASSFATRDTNQPQHF
TGTGCCAGTAGTTTCGCAACCCGGGACACCAATCAGCCCCAGCATTTT
>TRBV6-4|NA|NA|14|TRBJ2-3
CASSVGYGADTQYF
TGTGCCAGCAGCGTAGGTTACGGGGCAGATACGCAGTATTTT
>TRBV5-1|NA|NA|14|TRBJ2-7
CASSFTGGAYEQYF
TGCGCCAGCAGCTTTACGGGGGGCGCGTACGAGCAGTACTTC
>TRBV11-1|NA|NA|15|TRBJ1-1
CASSLERMGSTEAFF
TGTGCCAGCAGCTTAGAGAGGATGGGGAGCACTGAAGCTTTCTTT
>TRBV30|NA|NA|11|TRBJ1-2
CAWGGPYGYTF
TGTGCCTGGGGGGGGCCTTATGGCTACACCTTC
>TRBV2|TRBD1|NA|19|TRBJ2-6
CASRYPGTGIFSGANVLTF
TGTGCCAGCAGATACCCCGGGACAGGGATTTTTAGTGGGGCCAACGTCCTGACTTTC
>TRBV28|NA|NA|14|TRBJ1-2
CASSPRSGFYGYTF
TGTGCCAGCAGTCCGCGCTCCGGGTTCTATGGCTACACCTTC
>TRBV6-1|NA|NA|14|TRBJ2-1
CASSETGPLNEQFF
TGTGCCAGCAGTGAAACAGGGCCCCTCAATGAGCAGTTCTTC
>TRBV6-5|NA|NA|14|TRBJ1-3
CASSTGSSGNTIYF
TGTGCCAGCAGTACCGGGAGCTCTGGAAACACCATATATTTT
>TRBV7-2|NA|NA|15|TRBJ1-5
CASSLAGGGNQPQHF
TGTGCCAGCAGCTTAGCAGGGGGGGGCAATCAGCCCCAGCATTTT
>TRBV12-3/TRBV12-4|NA|once|12|TRBJ2-7
CASSSQSYEQYF
TGTGCCAGCAGTTCCCAGTCATACGAGCAGTACTTC
>TRBV15|TRBD1|NA|15|TRBJ1-5
CATSRDRAGGQPQHF
TGTGCCACCAGCAGAGATCGGGCAGGGGGTCAGCCCCAGCATTTT
>TRBV27|TRBD1|NA|16|TRBJ1-1
CASSFIRGRVRTEAFF
TGTGCCAGCAGTTTTATCAGGGGGCGGGTACGAACTGAAGCTTTCTTT
>TRBV4-1|TRBD1|NA|16|TRBJ1-2
CASSQDWDRDTYGYTF
TGCGCCAGCAGCCAAGATTGGGACAGGGACACCTATGGCTACACCTTC
>TRBV18|TRBD2|NA|18|TRBJ2-1
CASSYTALAGSGYNEQFF
TGTGCCAGCTCATACACGGCTCTAGCGGGTTCGGGGTACAATGAGCAGTTCTTC
>TRBV11-2|TRBD1|NA|14|TRBJ2-7
CASTGRGQHYEQYF
TGTGCCAGCACGGGAAGGGGACAGCACTACGAGCAGTACTTC
>TRBV19|TRBD1|NA|16|TRBJ1-5
CASSISGTGGNQPQHF
TGTGCCAGTAGTATTTCCGGGACAGGGGGCAATCAGCCCCAGCATTTT
>TRBV6-5|NA|NA|14|TRBJ1-2
CASNFWGQGYGYTF
TGTGCCAGCAATTTTTGGGGGCAGGGCTATGGCTACACCTTC
>TRBV2|TRBD1|NA|15|TRBJ2-7
CASSEGTGRRNEQYF
TGTGCCAGCAGTGAAGGGACAGGGAGGCGGAACGAGCAGTACTTC
>TRBV7-2|NA|NA|14|TRBJ2-4
CASSLKAQFDIQYF
TGTGCCAGCAGCTTAAAAGCGCAATTCGACATTCAGTACTTC
>TRBV6-5|TRBD2|NA|15|TRBJ2-7
CASSYAGGGGYEQYF
TGTGCCAGCAGTTACGCCGGGGGGGGTGGCTACGAGCAGTACTTC
>TRBV29-1|TRBD1|NA|12|TRBJ2-1
CSVESGGNEQFF
TGCAGCGTTGAGTCAGGGGGTAATGAGCAGTTCTTC
>TRBV7-2|TRBD2|NA|16|TRBJ2-1
CASSLLGTSPSGEQFF
TGTGCCAGCAGCTTATTGGGGACTAGCCCATCCGGTGAGCAGTTCTTC
>TRBV3-1/TRBV3-2|NA|NA|17|TRBJ1-6
CASSQDSWGEYNSPLHF
TGTGCCAGCAGCCAGGACTCTTGGGGGGAATATAATTCACCCCTCCACTTT
>TRBV28|NA|NA|12|TRBJ1-1
CASHGGDTEAFF
TGTGCCAGCCATGGGGGGGACACTGAAGCTTTCTTT
>TRBV28|NA|few|13|TRBJ1-1
CASSSGWDTEAFF
TGTGCCAGCAGCTCAGGGTGGGACACTGAAGCTTTCTTT
>TRBV2|TRBD1|once|13|TRBJ1-6
CASSGTANSPLHF
TGTGCCAGCAGCGGGACAGCTAATTCACCCCTCCACTTT
>TRBV7-6|TRBD1|NA|13|TRBJ2-2
CASSGQGAGELFF
TGTGCCAGCAGCGGGCAGGGGGCCGGGGAGCTGTTTTTT
>TRBV19|TRBD1|NA|16|TRBJ1-5
CASSPTGQGVFQPQHF
TGTGCCAGTAGCCCCACCGGACAGGGAGTATTTCAGCCCCAGCATTTT
>TRBV5-8|NA|NA|17|TRBJ2-3
CASSLGSHGGGADTQYF
TGTGCCAGCAGCTTGGGGTCTCACGGCGGGGGCGCAGATACGCAGTATTTT
>TRBV6-6|NA|NA|16|TRBJ2-6
CASSTNRDSGANVLTF
TGTGCCAGCAGTACAAACAGGGACTCTGGGGCCAACGTCCTGACTTTC
>TRBV28|NA|NA|17|TRBJ2-2
CASRRPGSLGQTGELFF
TGTGCCAGCAGACGTCCGGGCTCCTTGGGGCAGACCGGGGAGCTGTTTTTT